This note documents a single T cell receptor beta chain sequence. Its antigen is still unknown. These data belong to a study of CD8 T cells in Susac syndrome. Study-wide background: When blood was drawn, patients with Susac syndrome were on intravenous immunoglobulin alone, on corticosteroids, or therapy-naive. General study points: It was acknowledged by the study that relatively few individuals were included in its TCR sequencing and HLA analysis.

cDNA came from around 0.5 to 1 ug RNA primed by random hexamers. From the immunoSEQ multiplex PCR reads, TCRdb called clonotypes with MiXCR, one entry per CDR3 protein. Here the sample spans under 90,000 distinct CDR3 sequences, roughly 91% being singletons. Peripheral blood CD8+ and CD4+ T cells were profiled by TCR beta sequencing. V lost 3 bases and J 4 bases, leaving 10 bases between the germline ends. The CDR3 runs 14 residues. Looked up from germline, CDR1 is LGHNA and CDR2 is YNFKEQ. The sequence was collected from a human donor with Susac syndrome. The chain couples TRBV4-2 to TRBJ1-3; perhaps TRBD1 as D (5 bases). The sequenced material came from CD4+ T cells from PBMCs. The CDR3 here is CASSHAGQGNTIYF. In nucleotides, the CDR3 is TGTGCCAGCAGCCATGCGGGGCAGGGAAACACCATATATTTT.